What follows is one T cell receptor beta chain and its context. Using immunoSEQ multiplex PCR, the repertoire was profiled, and TCRdb retains in-frame clones only, with some absent. This sample has approximately 71,000 clones; 92% occur once, and the top ten carry just under 2%. The V gene's germline CDR1 is LNHDA and CDR2 SQIVND (reference sequence). Trimming stripped 3 bases from V and 2 bases from J, with 14 bases between. The CDR3 is made up of 16 amino acids. The sample is drawn from a study of T cell changes during pregnancy in multiple sclerosis. The clonotype comes from a female donor with multiple sclerosis, enrolled in a pregnancy study. The chain carries TRBV19 and TRBJ2-1; tentatively, D is TRBD1 (6 bases). The sample consisted of peripheral blood, taken in the second trimester of pregnancy. CDR3 in amino acids: CASSMPGVGPYNEQFF. CDR3 nucleotides: TGTGCCAGTAGTATGCCAGGGGTCGGTCCCTACAATGAGCAGTTCTTC.